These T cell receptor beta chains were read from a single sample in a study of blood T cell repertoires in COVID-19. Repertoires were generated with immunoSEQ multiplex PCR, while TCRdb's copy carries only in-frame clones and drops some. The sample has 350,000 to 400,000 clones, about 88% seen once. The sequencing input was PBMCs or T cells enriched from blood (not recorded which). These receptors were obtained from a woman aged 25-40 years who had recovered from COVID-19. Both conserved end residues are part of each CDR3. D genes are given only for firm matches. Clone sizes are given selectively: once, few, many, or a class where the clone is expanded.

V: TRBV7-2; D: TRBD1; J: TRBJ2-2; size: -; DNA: TGTGCCAGCAGCCTTAGGGGACAGGTCAACACCGGGGAGCTGTTTTTT; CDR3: CASSLRGQVNTGELFF
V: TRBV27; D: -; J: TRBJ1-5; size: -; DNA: TGTGCCAGCAGATCCCGGGACATTAGCAATCAGCCCCAGCATTTT; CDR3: CASRSRDISNQPQHF
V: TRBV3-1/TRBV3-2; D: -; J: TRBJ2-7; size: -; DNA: TGTGCCAGCAGCCAATCGAGGAACGAGCAGTACTTC; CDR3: CASSQSRNEQYF
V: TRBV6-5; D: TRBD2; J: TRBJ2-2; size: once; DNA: TGTGCCGGGAGGGAGGAGAACACCGGGGAGCTGTTTTTT; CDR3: CAGREENTGELFF
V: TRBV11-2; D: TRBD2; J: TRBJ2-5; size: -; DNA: TGTGCCAGCAGCTTAACGACTAGCGTTTTTGCAGAGACCCAGTACTTC; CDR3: CASSLTTSVFAETQYF
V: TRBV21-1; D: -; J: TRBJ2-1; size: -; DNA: TGTGCCAGCAGCAAATTCGGACTACCCACCTACAATGAGCAGTTCTTC; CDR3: CASSKFGLPTYNEQFF
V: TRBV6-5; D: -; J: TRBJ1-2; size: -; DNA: TGTGCCAGCAGTTACTCGGGCACGACAGTCAACTATGGCTACACCTTC; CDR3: CASSYSGTTVNYGYTF
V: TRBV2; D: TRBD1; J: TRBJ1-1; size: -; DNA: TGTGCCAGCAGTACCCCGTCCGAGACAGGGAAAGCTTTCTTT; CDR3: CASSTPSETGKAFF
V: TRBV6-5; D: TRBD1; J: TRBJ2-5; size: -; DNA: TGTGCCAGCAGTTCCACAGGGGTAACGGATTCCCAGTACTTC; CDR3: CASSSTGVTDSQYF
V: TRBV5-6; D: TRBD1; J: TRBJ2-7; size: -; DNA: TGTGCCAGCAGCAACACAGGGGGCTACGAGCAGTACTTC; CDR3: CASSNTGGYEQYF
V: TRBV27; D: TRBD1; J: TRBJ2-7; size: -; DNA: TGTGCCAGCAGTCCCCGGGACAGGACGGTCGAGCAGTACTTC; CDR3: CASSPRDRTVEQYF
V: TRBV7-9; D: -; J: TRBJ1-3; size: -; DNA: TGTGCCAGCAGCTCCCGAGACACCCTGTACTCTGGAAACACCATATATTTT; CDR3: CASSSRDTLYSGNTIYF
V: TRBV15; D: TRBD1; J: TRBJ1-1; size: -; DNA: TGTGCCACCAGCAGCCTCGATACAGGGGACACTGAAGCTTTCTTT; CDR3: CATSSLDTGDTEAFF
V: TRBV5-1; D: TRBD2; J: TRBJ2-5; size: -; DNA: TGCGCCAGCAGCCCATCACTAGCGGGAGTGAAGGAGACCCAGTACTTC; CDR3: CASSPSLAGVKETQYF